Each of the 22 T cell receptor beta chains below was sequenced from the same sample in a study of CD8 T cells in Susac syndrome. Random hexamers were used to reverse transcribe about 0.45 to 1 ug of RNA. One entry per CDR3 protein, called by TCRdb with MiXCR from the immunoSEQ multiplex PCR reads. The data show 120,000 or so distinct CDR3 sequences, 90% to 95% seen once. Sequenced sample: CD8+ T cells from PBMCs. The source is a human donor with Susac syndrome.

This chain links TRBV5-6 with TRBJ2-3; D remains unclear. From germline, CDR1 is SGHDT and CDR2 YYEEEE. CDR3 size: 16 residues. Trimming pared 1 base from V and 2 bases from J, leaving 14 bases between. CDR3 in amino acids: CASSLRVFGHTDTQYF. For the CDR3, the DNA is TGTGCCAGCAGCTTGAGGGTGTTCGGGCACACAGATACGCAGTATTTT.

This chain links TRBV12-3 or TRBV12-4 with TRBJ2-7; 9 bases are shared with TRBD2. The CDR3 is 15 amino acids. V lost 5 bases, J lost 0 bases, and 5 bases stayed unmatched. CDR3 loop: CASSPGLAISYEQYF. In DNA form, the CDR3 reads TGTGCCAGCAGTCCCGGACTAGCGATCTCCTACGAGCAGTACTTC.

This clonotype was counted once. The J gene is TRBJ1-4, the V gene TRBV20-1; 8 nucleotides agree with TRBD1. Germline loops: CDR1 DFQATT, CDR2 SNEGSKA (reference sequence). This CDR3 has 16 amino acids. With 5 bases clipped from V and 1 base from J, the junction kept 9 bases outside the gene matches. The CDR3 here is CSARAGQALTNEKLFF. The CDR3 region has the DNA TGCAGTGCTCGGGCGGGACAGGCCCTAACTAATGAAAAACTGTTTTTT.

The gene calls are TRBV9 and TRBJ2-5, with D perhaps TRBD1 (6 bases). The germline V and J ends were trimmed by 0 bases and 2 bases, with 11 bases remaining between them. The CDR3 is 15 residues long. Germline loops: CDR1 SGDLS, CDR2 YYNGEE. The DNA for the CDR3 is TGTGCCAGCAGCGTAGTGGGACAAGCACAAGAGACCCAGTACTTC. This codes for CASSVVGQAQETQYF.

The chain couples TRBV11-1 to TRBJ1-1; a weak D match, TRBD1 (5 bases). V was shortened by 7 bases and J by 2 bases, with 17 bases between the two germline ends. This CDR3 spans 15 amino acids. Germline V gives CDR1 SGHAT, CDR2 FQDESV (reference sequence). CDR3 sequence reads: CASTVEQGGNTEAFF. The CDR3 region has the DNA TGTGCCAGCACCGTGGAGCAGGGAGGAAACACTGAAGCTTTCTTT.

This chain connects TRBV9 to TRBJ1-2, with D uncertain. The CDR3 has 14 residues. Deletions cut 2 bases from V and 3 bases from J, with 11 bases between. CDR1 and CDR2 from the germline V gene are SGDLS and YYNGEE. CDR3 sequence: CASSVSTTDYGYTF. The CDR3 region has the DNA TGTGCCAGCAGCGTCTCGACAACGGACTATGGCTACACCTTC.

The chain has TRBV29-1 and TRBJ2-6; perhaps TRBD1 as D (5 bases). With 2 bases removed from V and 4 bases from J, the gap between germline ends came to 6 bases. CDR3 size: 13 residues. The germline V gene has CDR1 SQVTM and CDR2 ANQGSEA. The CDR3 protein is CSVERTGANVLTF. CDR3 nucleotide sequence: TGCAGCGTTGAAAGGACAGGGGCCAACGTCCTGACTTTC.

CDR3 loop: CASSFIQETQYF. CDR3 sequence (DNA): TGTGCCAGCAGCTTTATCCAAGAGACCCAGTACTTC. V and J are TRBV11-2 and TRBJ2-5; D not certain. The CDR3 consists of 12 residues. CDR1 is SGHAT, CDR2 FQNNGV, per germline. Trimming took 3 bases from V and 1 from J, leaving 3 bases between them.

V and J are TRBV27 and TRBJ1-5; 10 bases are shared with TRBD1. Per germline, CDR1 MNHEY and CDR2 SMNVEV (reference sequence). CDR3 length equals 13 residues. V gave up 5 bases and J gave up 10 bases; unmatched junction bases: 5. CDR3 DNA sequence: TGTGCCAGCAGTCGGGACAGGGGATCCCCCCAGCATTTT. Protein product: CASSRDRGSPQHF.

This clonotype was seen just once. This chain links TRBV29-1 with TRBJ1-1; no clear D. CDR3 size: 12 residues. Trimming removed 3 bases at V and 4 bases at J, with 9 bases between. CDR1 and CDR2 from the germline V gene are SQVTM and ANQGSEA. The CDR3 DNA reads TGCAGCGTTGATCTGGGAGCCACTGAAGCTTTCTTT. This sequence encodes CSVDLGATEAFF.

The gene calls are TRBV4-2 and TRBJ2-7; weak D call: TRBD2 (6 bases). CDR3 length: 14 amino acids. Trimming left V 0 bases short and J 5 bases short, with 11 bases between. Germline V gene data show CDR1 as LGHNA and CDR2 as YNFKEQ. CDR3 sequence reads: CASSQDTPGDEQYF. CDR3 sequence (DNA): TGTGCCAGCAGCCAAGATACCCCGGGGGACGAGCAGTACTTC.

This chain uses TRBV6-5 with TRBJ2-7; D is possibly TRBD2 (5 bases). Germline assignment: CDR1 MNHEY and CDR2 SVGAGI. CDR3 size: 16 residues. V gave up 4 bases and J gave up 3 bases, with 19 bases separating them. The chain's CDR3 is CASSSSGGQLYYEQYF. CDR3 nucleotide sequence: TGTGCCAGCAGTTCGTCTGGCGGGCAACTCTACTACGAGCAGTACTTC.

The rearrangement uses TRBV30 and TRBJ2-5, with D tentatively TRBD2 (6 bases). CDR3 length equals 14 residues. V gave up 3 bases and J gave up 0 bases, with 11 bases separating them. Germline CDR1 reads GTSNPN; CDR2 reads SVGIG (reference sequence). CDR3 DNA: TGTGCCTGGAGCGGGGACTCGTACCAAGAGACCCAGTACTTC. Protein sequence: CAWSGDSYQETQYF.

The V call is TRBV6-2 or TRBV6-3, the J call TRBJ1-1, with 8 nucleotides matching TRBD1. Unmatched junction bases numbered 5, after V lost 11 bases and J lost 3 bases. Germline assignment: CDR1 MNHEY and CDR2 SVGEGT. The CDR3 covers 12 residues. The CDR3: CAQDREYTEAFF. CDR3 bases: TGTGCCCAGGACAGGGAGTACACTGAAGCTTTCTTT.

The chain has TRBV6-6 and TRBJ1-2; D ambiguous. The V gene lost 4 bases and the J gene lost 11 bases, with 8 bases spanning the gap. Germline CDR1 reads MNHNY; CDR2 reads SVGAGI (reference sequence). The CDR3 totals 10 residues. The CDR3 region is CASSFQAYTF. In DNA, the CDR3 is TGTGCCAGCAGTTTTCAGGCGTACACCTTC.

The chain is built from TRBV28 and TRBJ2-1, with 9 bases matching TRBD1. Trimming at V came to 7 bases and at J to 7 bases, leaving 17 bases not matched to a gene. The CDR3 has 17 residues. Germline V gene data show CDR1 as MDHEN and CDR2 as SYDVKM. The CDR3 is CASNTLLVGQGYNEQFF. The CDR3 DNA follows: TGTGCCAGCAACACCCTCCTGGTGGGACAGGGTTATAATGAGCAGTTCTTC. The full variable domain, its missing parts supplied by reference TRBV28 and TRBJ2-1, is DVKVTQSSRYLVKRTGEKVFLECVQDMDHENMFWYRQDPGLGLRLIYFSYDVKMKEKGDIPEGYSVSREKKERFSLILESASTNQTSMYLCASNTLLVGQGYNEQFFGPGTRLTVL.

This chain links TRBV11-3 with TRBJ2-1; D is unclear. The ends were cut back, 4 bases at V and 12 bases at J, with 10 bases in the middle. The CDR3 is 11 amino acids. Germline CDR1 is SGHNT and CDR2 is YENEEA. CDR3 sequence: CASSSGVRQFF. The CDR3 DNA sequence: TGTGCCAGCAGCTCTGGAGTTCGGCAGTTCTTC.

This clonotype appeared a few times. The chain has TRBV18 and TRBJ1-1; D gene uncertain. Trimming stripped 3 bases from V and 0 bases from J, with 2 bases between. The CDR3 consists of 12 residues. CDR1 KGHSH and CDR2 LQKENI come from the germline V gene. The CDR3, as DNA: TGTGCCAGCTCACCGATGAACACTGAAGCTTTCTTT. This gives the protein CASSPMNTEAFF.

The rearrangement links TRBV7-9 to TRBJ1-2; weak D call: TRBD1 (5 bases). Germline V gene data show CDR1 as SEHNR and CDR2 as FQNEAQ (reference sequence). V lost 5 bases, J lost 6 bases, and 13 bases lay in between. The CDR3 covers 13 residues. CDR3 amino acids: CASSLAGLNGYTF. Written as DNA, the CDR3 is TGTGCCAGCAGCCTTGCGGGACTGAATGGCTACACCTTC.

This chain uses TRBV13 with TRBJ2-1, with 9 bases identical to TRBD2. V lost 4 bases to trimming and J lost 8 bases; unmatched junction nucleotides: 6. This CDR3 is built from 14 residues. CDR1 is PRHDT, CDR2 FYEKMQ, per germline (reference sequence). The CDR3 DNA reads TGTGCCAGCAGCTCGCTAGCGGGAAGGGATGAGCAGTTCTTC. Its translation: CASSSLAGRDEQFF.

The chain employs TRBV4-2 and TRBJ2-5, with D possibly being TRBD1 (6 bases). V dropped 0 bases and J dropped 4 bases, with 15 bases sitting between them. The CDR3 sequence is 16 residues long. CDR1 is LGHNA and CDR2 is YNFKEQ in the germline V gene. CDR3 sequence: CASSQDLQGRGETQYF. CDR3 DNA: TGTGCCAGCAGCCAAGATCTGCAGGGGCGAGGAGAGACCCAGTACTTC.

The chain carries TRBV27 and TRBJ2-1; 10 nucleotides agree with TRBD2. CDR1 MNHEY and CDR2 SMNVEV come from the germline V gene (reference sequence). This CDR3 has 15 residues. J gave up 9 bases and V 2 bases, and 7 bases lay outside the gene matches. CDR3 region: CASSLRLAGDREQFF. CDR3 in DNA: TGTGCCAGCAGTTTACGGCTAGCGGGGGATCGTGAGCAGTTCTTC.